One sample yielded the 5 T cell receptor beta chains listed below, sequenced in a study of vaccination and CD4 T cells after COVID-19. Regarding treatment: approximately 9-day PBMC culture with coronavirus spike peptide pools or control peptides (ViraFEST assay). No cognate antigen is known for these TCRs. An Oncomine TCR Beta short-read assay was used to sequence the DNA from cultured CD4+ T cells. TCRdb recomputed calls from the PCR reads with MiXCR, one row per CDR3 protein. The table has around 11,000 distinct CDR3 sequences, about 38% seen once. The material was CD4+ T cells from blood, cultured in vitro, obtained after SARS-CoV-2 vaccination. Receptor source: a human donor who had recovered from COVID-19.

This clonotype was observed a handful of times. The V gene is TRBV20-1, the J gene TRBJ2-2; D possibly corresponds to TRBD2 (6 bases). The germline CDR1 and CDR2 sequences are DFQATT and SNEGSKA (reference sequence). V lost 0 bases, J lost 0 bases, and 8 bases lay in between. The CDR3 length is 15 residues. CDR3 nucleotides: TGCAGTGCTAGAGATTGGGGGGCGAACACCGGGGAGCTGTTTTTT. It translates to CSARDWGANTGELFF.

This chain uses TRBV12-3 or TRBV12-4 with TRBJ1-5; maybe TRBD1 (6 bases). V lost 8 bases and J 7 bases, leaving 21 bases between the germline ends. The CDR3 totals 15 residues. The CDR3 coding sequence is TGTGCCAGCTCCACCTTTACGGGGGCTAGGCAGCCCCAGCATTTT. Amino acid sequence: CASSTFTGARQPQHF.

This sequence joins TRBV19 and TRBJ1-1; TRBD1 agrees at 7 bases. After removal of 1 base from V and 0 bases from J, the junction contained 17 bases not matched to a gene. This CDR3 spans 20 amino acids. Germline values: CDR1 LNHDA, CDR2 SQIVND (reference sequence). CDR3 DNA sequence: TGTGCCAGTAGTATAGTTCCCGTTCGGACAGGCGGCAAAGTGAACACTGAAGCTTTCTTT. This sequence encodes CASSIVPVRTGGKVNTEAFF.

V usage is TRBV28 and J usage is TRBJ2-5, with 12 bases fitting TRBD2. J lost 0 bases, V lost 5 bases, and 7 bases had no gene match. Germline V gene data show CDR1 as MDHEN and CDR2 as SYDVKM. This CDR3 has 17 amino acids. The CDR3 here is CASSKGLAGKDQETQYF. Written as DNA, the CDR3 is TGTGCCAGCAGTAAAGGACTAGCGGGAAAGGACCAAGAGACCCAGTACTTC.

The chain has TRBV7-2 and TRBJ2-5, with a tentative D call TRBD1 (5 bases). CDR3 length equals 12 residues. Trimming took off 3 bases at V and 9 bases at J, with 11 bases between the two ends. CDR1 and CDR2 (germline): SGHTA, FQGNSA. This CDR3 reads CASSFQGRAQYF. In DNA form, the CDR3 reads TGTGCCAGCAGCTTTCAGGGTCGGGCCCAGTACTTC.